The next 26 T cell receptor beta chains were all read from a single sample in a study of tumor-infiltrating lymphocytes in primary liver carcinoma. A primer matching the constant region was used to make TCR beta cDNA from approximately 500 ng of total RNA. Generation of the TCR beta libraries relied on three nested multiplex PCR rounds using slightly modified ARM-PCR. The two initial PCR rounds, about 9 cycles each, used TRBV1-TRBV30 forward and C-beta reverse primers. TCRdb re-derived calls from the multiplex PCR reads in MiXCR, one entry per CDR3 protein. The data contain 100,000 to 150,000 distinct CDR3 sequences, about 68% of them seen just once; the ten biggest clones take up roughly 8.8%. The approximately 17-34 mg bulk tissue piece was not sorted before simultaneous RNA and DNA extraction. Sequencing was done on a sample of liver tumor tissue from sampling region 1. Specified subset: tumor region T1, superior pole. The source of these receptors is a woman aged 55-70 years with primary liver carcinoma and hepatitis B virus infection.

On this clonotype itself: Without the conserved terminal phenylalanine or tryptophan, this CDR3 likely stems from a read error. The J gene is TRBJ1-1, the V gene TRBV12-3 or TRBV12-4; no firm D call. The CDR3 contains 15 residues. Trimming cost V 0 bases and J 1 base, with 9 bases left between them. CDR3 nucleotides: TGTGCCAGCAGTTTAGCGCGGGTGGGGAACACTGAAGCTTTCCTT. It is translated as CASSLARVGNTEAFL.

Turning to this clonotype: One end of the junction is discordant with germline, which a read error may explain. The chain couples TRBV11-3 to TRBJ2-1; unclear D gene. The CDR3 sequence is 12 residues long. Per the germline V gene, CDR1 is SGHNT and CDR2 is YENEEA. The CDR3 reads CASSRATFRQLF. CDR3 coding DNA: TGTGCCAGCAGCAGAGCAACGTTTAGGCAGCTCTTC.

This clonotype was observed at least ten times. The chain links TRBV5-1 to TRBJ1-2, with D possibly matching TRBD1 (5 bases). The CDR3 sequence is 13 residues long. Trimming pared 5 bases from V and 5 bases from J, leaving 13 bases between. Germline-derived CDR1 and CDR2 are SGHRS and YFSETQ. CDR3 in amino acids: CASRTGTGYGYTF. The CDR3 DNA sequence: TGCGCCAGCAGAACCGGGACCGGGTATGGCTACACCTTC. Filled out from reference TRBV5-1 and TRBJ1-2, the complete variable domain reads KAGVTQTPRYLIKTRGQQVTLSCSPISGHRSVSWYQQTPGQGLQFLFEYFSETQRNKGNFPGRFSGRQFSNSRSEMNVSTLELGDSALYLCASRTGTGYGYTFGSGTRLTVV.

A word on this clonotype: The junction departs from the called germline gene at one end, perhaps through a read error. The chain combines TRBV5-5 with TRBJ1-5; D unclear. Germline lookup yields CDR1 SGHKS and CDR2 YYEKEE (reference sequence). The CDR3 is 15 residues long. The CDR3 DNA reads TGTGCCAGCAGCTTTGGGTCGGCGGGAAATCATCCCCGGCATTTT. Its protein is CASSFGSAGNHPRHF.

By sample fraction, this clonotype is medium-sized. The genes are TRBV29-1 and TRBJ1-1, with D maybe TRBD1 (5 bases). Germline V gives CDR1 SQVTM, CDR2 ANQGSEA. Trimming removed 6 bases from V and 3 bases from J, with 17 bases in between. This CDR3 is built from 14 residues. DNA of the CDR3: TGCAGCGTCCGACGGGGAGGGGAAGACACTGAAGCTTTCTTT. It encodes CSVRRGGEDTEAFF.

A note on this clonotype: It may be a read error: a sequence one base away is much more abundant. The chain recombines TRBV6-1 with TRBJ2-7; D is possibly TRBD2 (5 bases). This CDR3 contains 14 residues. Germline V gives CDR1 MNHNS, CDR2 SASEGT. With 0 bases removed from V and 10 bases from J, the gap between germline ends came to 16 bases. The CDR3, as DNA: TGTGCCAGCAGTGAAGCCTTTGCTAGCAGCGACCAGTACTTC. This codes for CASSEAFASSDQYF.

The V and J genes are TRBV20-1 and TRBJ2-3, with 10 bases lining up with TRBD1. CDR1 is DFQATT and CDR2 is SNEGSKA in the germline V gene (reference sequence). The ends lost 1 base at V and 7 bases at J; junction bases unmatched: 8. This CDR3 region has 15 residues. The CDR3 sequence is CSARGGQGIRNTQYF. The CDR3, as DNA: TGCAGTGCTAGAGGGGGACAGGGGATCAGGAATACGCAGTATTTT.

This clonotype was counted once. A read error is possible here, since a much larger clone lies one base away. The V and J genes are TRBV6-1 and TRBJ1-4; D gene uncertain. Per the germline V gene, CDR1 is MNHNS and CDR2 is SASEGT. The CDR3 spans 14 residues. The V gene lost 6 bases and the J gene lost 6 bases, with 14 bases spanning the gap. For the CDR3, the DNA is TGTGCCAGCAGGTTCGCAGAGGGCGATGAAAAACTGTTTTTT. This encodes CASRFAEGDEKLFF.

This chain links TRBV28 with TRBJ2-4, with D possibly being TRBD1 or TRBD2 (7 bases each). The CDR3 totals 14 residues. V lost 10 bases and J lost 0, with 13 bases in between. Germline V gene lookup returns CDR1 MDHEN and CDR2 SYDVKM. CDR3 coding DNA: TGTGCCACAGGGGGGGGGCCAGCCAAAAACATTCAGTACTTC. Translation gives CATGGGPAKNIQYF.

The chain carries TRBV11-1 and TRBJ1-2, with unresolved D. Trimming removed 5 bases at V and 4 bases at J, with 14 bases between. Germline V CDR1 and CDR2: SGHAT, FQDESV (reference sequence). There are 14 residues in the CDR3. Here the CDR3 reads CASSPDGESYGYTF. The CDR3 DNA follows: TGTGCCAGCAGCCCCGACGGGGAGTCCTATGGCTACACCTTC.

CDR3: CASSYSAGPIYEQFF. The CDR3 nucleotides read TGTGCCAGCAGTTACTCGGCAGGGCCCATCTATGAGCAGTTCTTC. The V gene is TRBV6-5, the J gene TRBJ2-1; D is possibly TRBD1 (5 bases). The CDR3 contains 15 residues. Per germline, CDR1 MNHEY and CDR2 SVGAGI. With 0 bases removed from V and 8 bases from J, the gap between germline ends came to 14 bases.

As concerns this clonotype: A much larger clone differs from this one at a single base, so this may be a read error. The chain is built from TRBV5-1 and TRBJ2-3, with 7 bases matching TRBD2. This CDR3 comprises 15 residues. The V gene's germline CDR1 is SGHRS and CDR2 YFSETQ. The CDR3 DNA reads TGCGCCAGCAGCTTGGGCTCAGGGACTACAGATATGCAGTATTTT. Translated, it gives CASSLGSGTTDMQYF.

About this clonotype: Since a much larger clone is just one base distant, this may be a read error. V is TRBV14 and J is TRBJ1-2, with 7 bases lining up with TRBD1. This CDR3 region has 13 residues. Germline V gives CDR1 SGHDN, CDR2 FVKESK. DNA for the CDR3: TGTGCCAGCAGCCCGCAGGGGGGATATGGCCACACCTTC. Translation gives CASSPQGGYGHTF.

As to this clonotype: One end of the junction is discordant with germline, which a read error may explain. V and J are TRBV5-4 and TRBJ1-2; tentative D call: TRBD1 (6 bases). The CDR3 extends over 15 amino acids. Looked up from germline, CDR1 is SGHNT and CDR2 is YYREEE (reference sequence). CDR3 sequence: CASSSRTEDNYGYTF. In DNA form, the CDR3 reads TGTGCTAGCAGCTCACGGACAGAGGATAACTATGGCTACACCTTC.

This chain uses TRBV16 with TRBJ2-7; 8 bases fit TRBD1. The CDR3 is 12 residues long. V shed 4 bases and J 8 bases; nucleotides not matched to a gene: 4. From germline, CDR1 is KGHSY and CDR2 FQNENV. CDR3 in amino acids: CASSRTGRKQYF. The DNA of the CDR3 is TGTGCCAGCAGCCGGACAGGGCGCAAGCAGTACTTC.

This clonotype has a count of ten or more. The chain combines TRBV7-9 with TRBJ2-1, with D perhaps matching TRBD1 (5 bases). The CDR3 is 11 residues long. Germline assignment: CDR1 SEHNR and CDR2 FQNEAQ (reference sequence). The V and J ends lost 5 bases and 12 bases respectively, with 11 bases between them. The CDR3, as DNA: TGTGCCAGCAGCCCTCATCAGGGGCAGTTCTTC. Translated: CASSPHQGQFF. The full variable domain, in which reference TRBV7-9 and TRBJ2-1 provide the parts outside the CDR3, is DTGVSQNPRHKITKRGQNVTFRCDPISEHNRLYWYRQTLGQGPEFLTYFQNEAQLEKSRLLSDRFSAERPKGSFSTLEIQRTEQGDSAMYLCASSPHQGQFFGPGTRLTVL.

As for this clonotype: A much larger clone is a single base away; this may be a read error. The chain is built from TRBV12-3 or TRBV12-4 and TRBJ1-5; TRBD1 aligns across 9 bases. The CDR3 runs 14 residues. The CDR3 reads CTSRSTGGNQPQHF. The CDR3 DNA reads as TGTACCAGCAGGTCGACAGGGGGGAATCAGCCCCAGCATTTT.

Of note for this clonotype: A much larger clone sits a single nucleotide away, making a read error possible. The gene calls are TRBV10-2 and TRBJ2-1; TRBD2 might be the D (5 bases). Trimming cost V 6 bases and J 10 bases, with 16 bases left between them. CDR1 and CDR2 from the germline V gene are WSHSY and SAAADI. The CDR3 length is 13 residues. The CDR3 spells CASRGLAVPEQFF. In DNA form, the CDR3 reads TGCGCCAGCAGAGGCCTAGCAGTTCCCGAGCAGTTCTTC.

With respect to this clonotype: It is likely a read error, because the conserved phenylalanine at the end of the CDR3 is missing. This rearrangement joins TRBV6-5 to TRBJ1-1, with a weak D call TRBD1 (6 bases). V was trimmed by 2 bases and J by 0 bases, leaving 10 bases between them. The CDR3 length is 15 residues. Germline-derived CDR1 and CDR2 are MNHEY and SVGAGI. The CDR3 sequence: CASSYGGALNTEAFL. Written as DNA, the CDR3 is TGTGCCAGCAGTTACGGGGGGGCGCTGAACACTGAAGCTTTCCTA.

The chain employs TRBV6-5 and TRBJ1-1, with no clear D. Germline CDR1 is MNHEY and CDR2 is SVGAGI. The CDR3 spans 15 residues. The germline V and J ends were trimmed by 2 bases and 1 base, with 11 bases remaining between them. This chain's CDR3 is CASSYDGAENTEAFF. The CDR3 bases are TGTGCCAGCAGTTACGATGGTGCAGAGAACACTGAAGCTTTCTTT.

Details on this clonotype: It is likely a read error, because the conserved phenylalanine at the end of the CDR3 is missing. This chain uses TRBV30 with TRBJ1-2; D may be TRBD1 (5 bases). V dropped 3 bases and J dropped 5 bases, with 13 bases sitting between them. The CDR3 has 13 amino acids. Germline CDR1 and CDR2: GTSNPN and SVGIG (reference sequence). CDR3 region: CAWRSGGDYGYTI. The CDR3 region has the DNA TGTGCCTGGAGAAGTGGGGGGGATTATGGCTACACCATC.

With respect to this clonotype: A read error may produce the germline difference seen at one junction end. The rearrangement joins TRBV11-1 to TRBJ2-1; 9 positions match TRBD1. CDR1 is SGHAT, CDR2 FQDESV, per germline (reference sequence). This CDR3 has 15 residues. CDR3 nucleotide sequence: TGCGCCAGCATCGCCGGGACAGGGAGGTTCAATGAACAGTTCTTC. This codes for CASIAGTGRFNEQFF.

This clonotype has a count of ten or more. V is TRBV12-3 or TRBV12-4 and J is TRBJ2-5; 9 bases agree with TRBD1. The CDR3 spans 15 residues. The V and J ends lost 7 bases and 5 bases, in that order; junction bases with no gene match: 11. Here the CDR3 DNA reads TGTGCCAGCAAACCCGACCTTGGGACAGGGGAGACCCAGTACTTC. It translates to CASKPDLGTGETQYF.

In regard to this clonotype: At one end, the junction sequence differs from germline, possibly due to a read error. The rearrangement links TRBV11-2 to TRBJ2-3; unclear D gene. The CDR3 has 15 amino acids. CDR1 SGHAT and CDR2 FQNNGV come from the germline V gene. The CDR3 DNA reads as TGTGCCAGCACCTTAGATCTAGATAATACAGATACTCAGTGTTTT. Translating it yields CASTLDLDNTDTQCF.

This clonotype was counted a single time. Germline and junction disagree at one end, which may indicate a read error. The chain couples TRBV11-3 to TRBJ2-1; D unresolved. The CDR3 runs to 17 residues. Germline V gene lookup returns CDR1 SGHNT and CDR2 YENEEA. CDR3 bases: TGTGCCAGCAGCTTAGATCCAAGATCCTCTGTCTACAATGTGCAGTTCTTC. As protein: CASSLDPRSSVYNVQFF.

Ten or more counts support this clonotype. The genes are TRBV6-5 and TRBJ2-3, with no clear D. Germline CDR1 reads MNHEY; CDR2 reads SVGAGI. V lost 0 bases to trimming and J lost 3 bases, with 7 bases between them. The CDR3 covers 14 residues. CDR3 nucleotides: TGTGCCAGCAGTTACTCCCACTCGACAGATACGCAGTATTTT. It yields the protein CASSYSHSTDTQYF.